These 14 T cell receptor beta chains were sequenced from one sample in a study of blood T cell dynamics during melanoma immunotherapy. The data were produced by immunoSEQ multiplex PCR, yet TCRdb's version contains in-frame clones alone and is incomplete. Among about 12,000 clones listed, roughly 89% were seen once. The time point was: week 3, after first cycle of checkpoint inhibitor. The source was effector memory CD8+ T cells from blood, collected from a patient treated with checkpoint blockade. The source of these receptors is a human donor with melanoma.

The chain has TRBV9 and TRBJ2-7, with TRBD1 as a possible D gene (5 bases). V lost 0 bases and J 6 bases, leaving 7 bases between the germline ends. The length of the CDR3 is 12 residues. CDR1 and CDR2 (germline): SGDLS, YYNGEE. In nucleotides, the CDR3 is TGTGCCAGCAGCGTAGGCCAGGGCGAGCAGTACTTC. Translating gives CASSVGQGEQYF.

V gene TRBV15 combines with J gene TRBJ2-7, with TRBD2 as a possible D gene (5 bases). The CDR3 has 14 residues. CDR1 is LNHNV, CDR2 YYDKDF, per germline (reference sequence). Trimming cost V 1 base and J 3 bases, with 10 bases left between them. The CDR3 here is CATSRVAGGYEQYF. The CDR3 nucleotides are TGTGCCACCAGCAGAGTAGCAGGAGGCTACGAGCAGTACTTC.

This clone was recorded only once. The rearrangement joins TRBV4-2 to TRBJ2-7; D unresolved. Trimming left V 0 bases short and J 0 bases short, with 15 bases between. CDR1 LGHNA and CDR2 YNFKEQ come from the germline V gene. This CDR3 is built from 17 residues. This CDR3 reads CASSQEEADLSSYEQYF. The DNA of the CDR3 is TGTGCCAGCAGCCAAGAGGAAGCTGACTTGAGCTCCTACGAGCAGTACTTC.

The rearrangement links TRBV11-2 to TRBJ2-7; D perhaps matches TRBD2 (5 bases). Trimming left V 5 bases short and J 2 bases short, with 13 bases between. The CDR3 contains 14 residues. CDR1 and CDR2 (germline): SGHAT, FQNNGV. The chain's CDR3 is CASSPAGVPYEQYF. In nucleotides, the CDR3 is TGTGCCAGCAGCCCGGCCGGGGTACCCTACGAGCAGTACTTC.

This clone has a single count. In DNA, the CDR3 is TGTGCCAGCAGCTCGGCGCCGGAAGGGACAGATACGCAGTATTTT. Translating it yields CASSSAPEGTDTQYF. V is TRBV11-2 and J is TRBJ2-3, with D unresolved. Trimming took off 4 bases at V and 3 bases at J, with 14 bases between the two ends. CDR1 and CDR2 (germline): SGHAT, FQNNGV. The CDR3 length is 15 residues.

The chain couples TRBV30 to TRBJ2-3; 11 bases fit TRBD2. Per the germline V gene, CDR1 is GTSNPN and CDR2 is SVGIG (reference sequence). The junction had 7 bases not matched to a gene; V was cut back by 0 bases and J by 5 bases. The CDR3 totals 16 residues. The CDR3 DNA reads TGTGCCTGGAGTGTACTGACTAGCGGGATTGGAGATACGCAGTATTTT. Its protein is CAWSVLTSGIGDTQYF.

This sequence joins TRBV5-1 and TRBJ2-5, with 15 bases that match TRBD2. Germline loops: CDR1 SGHRS, CDR2 YFSETQ. The CDR3 extends over 18 amino acids. J was trimmed by 3 bases and V by 4 bases; bases with no gene match: 10. Written as DNA, the CDR3 is TGCGCCAGCAGCACAGGACTAGCGGGAGGGCCGTCGAAAGAGACCCAGTACTTC. This encodes CASSTGLAGGPSKETQYF.

This CDR3 is CASSAISGARTDTQYF. DNA for the CDR3: TGTGCCAGCAGCGCCATTAGCGGGGCCCGCACAGATACGCAGTATTTT. This chain connects TRBV5-5 to TRBJ2-3; 8 nucleotides line up with TRBD2. The CDR3 spans 16 residues. The germline gives CDR1 SGHKS, CDR2 YYEKEE (reference sequence). V trimming: 4 bases; J trimming: 1 base; junction bases outside the gene matches: 8.

The chain joins TRBV27 to TRBJ2-7, with D tentatively TRBD1 (6 bases). The CDR3 sequence is 14 residues long. V was cut by 1 base and J by 3 bases, with 10 bases left in between. Germline V CDR1 and CDR2: MNHEY, SMNVEV (reference sequence). CDR3 nucleotides: TGTGCCAGCAGTTTATTTCAGGGGAACTACGAGCAGTACTTC. It codes for CASSLFQGNYEQYF.

The chain combines TRBV6-5 with TRBJ2-3; 7 bases are a match to TRBD2. CDR3 size: 16 residues. Germline V lookup: CDR1 MNHEY, CDR2 SVGAGI. The trim removed 2 bases at V and 0 bases at J, leaving 5 bases unmatched. The CDR3: CASSYITAGSTDTQYF. CDR3 DNA sequence: TGTGCCAGCAGTTACATCACAGCGGGGAGCACAGATACGCAGTATTTT.

The chain employs TRBV7-9 and TRBJ2-1; the D gene is possibly TRBD1 (7 bases). Per germline, CDR1 SEHNR and CDR2 FQNEAQ (reference sequence). CDR3 length: 15 residues. The V end lost 5 bases, the J end lost 7 bases, and 18 bases lay between the germline ends. This chain's CDR3 is CASSPQGGLWNEQFF. In DNA form, the CDR3 reads TGTGCCAGCAGCCCGCAGGGGGGTTTGTGGAATGAGCAGTTCTTC.

This chain joins TRBV6-5 and TRBJ2-5; D ambiguous. The germline gives CDR1 MNHEY, CDR2 SVGAGI. The CDR3 is 12 amino acids. Trimming cost V 0 bases and J 4 bases, with 3 bases left between them. DNA of the CDR3: TGTGCCAGCAGTTACTCGGGAGAGACCCAGTACTTC. Protein sequence: CASSYSGETQYF.

This chain joins TRBV4-3 and TRBJ1-2; D not certain. CDR3 size: 18 residues. Between the trimmed V and J ends, which lost 0 bases and 2 bases, there was a span of 19 bases. From germline, CDR1 is LGHNA and CDR2 YSLEER. Written as DNA, the CDR3 is TGCGCCAGCAGCCAAGATCTTAGCCGGGATCTGGAGAACTATGGCTACACCTTC. Protein sequence: CASSQDLSRDLENYGYTF.

V is TRBV4-1 and J is TRBJ2-1; D remains ambiguous. The germline V gene encodes CDR1 MGHRA and CDR2 YSYEKL. The CDR3 covers 14 residues. Trimming removed 0 bases at V and 5 bases at J, with 8 bases between. The DNA of the CDR3 is TGCGCCAGCAGCCAAGATCAGGAGCACAATGAGCAGTTCTTC. Translating it yields CASSQDQEHNEQFF.